This TCR beta chain derives from a study of CD8 T cells in ankylosing spondylitis. About this clonotype itself: Antigen: not known.

Construction of TCR beta libraries was performed using quantitative 5'-RACE with molecular barcodes. TCRdb used MiXCR to reprocess the 5' RACE reads, holding one entry per CDR3 protein. The repertoire consists of around 130,000 distinct CDR3 sequences, with around 8.5% occurring once and the leading ten covering approximately 3.6%. Whole-study findings and limits: Disease-linked clones bore a CD8+ phenotype and were relatively rare in peripheral blood. Reports say disease-linked clones showed up significantly more in matched ankylosing spondylitis synovial fluid. Earlier literature documents some of the motif variants in reactive arthritis synovial fluid and blood.

V was shortened by 8 bases and J by 1 base, with 12 bases between the two germline ends. The CDR3 is 14 residues long. Germline loops: CDR1 MNHNS, CDR2 SASEGT. The clonotype comes from a male donor with ankylosing spondylitis or in good health (not recorded which). Material for sequencing was blood, either unsorted or a sorted T cell fraction (not recorded which). This chain connects TRBV6-1 to TRBJ2-1, with D perhaps matching TRBD2 (5 bases). The CDR3 DNA reads as TGTGCCAGCCCACAAGGCGGGTCCTACAATGAGCAGTTCTTC. Protein product: CASPQGGSYNEQFF.